The 7 T cell receptor beta chains given below trace back to one sample, sequenced in a study of T cells expressing NK-cell markers. No DNA is given; TCRdb re-called the 5' RACE reads and lists each CDR3 protein once. This repertoire comprises some 450,000 distinct CDR3 sequences; its ten largest clones make up less than 7.5%. Input material: blood T cells: a sorted CD56 or NKG2C T cell subset, CD4+ or CD8+ T cells, or bulk PBMC T cells (not recorded which). Receptors were obtained from a woman aged 18 to 75 in good health.

This chain's CDR3 is CASSDLLSPLHF. The rearrangement links TRBV9 to TRBJ1-6. Germline CDR1 reads SGDLS; CDR2 reads YYNGEE. The CDR3 length is 12 residues. The full variable domain, rest sourced from reference TRBV9 and TRBJ1-6, is DSGVTQTPKHLITATGQRVTLRCSPRSGDLSVYWYQQSLDQGLQFLIQYYNGEERAKGNILERFSAQQFPDLHSELNLSSLELGDSALYFCASSDLLSPLHFGNGTRLTVT.

The V call is TRBV5-4, the J call TRBJ2-2. The CDR3 spans 13 residues. Germline V gene lookup returns CDR1 SGHNT and CDR2 YYREEE (reference sequence). CDR3 residues: CASSFPTDGELFF.

The chain carries TRBV28 and TRBJ2-7; TCRdb lists TRBD2, though no DNA is available to test this call. The CDR3 runs to 15 residues. CDR1 is MDHEN and CDR2 is SYDVKM in the germline V gene. CDR3: CASSSGLAAYYEQYF.

This chain joins TRBV29-1 and TRBJ2-1. Germline lookup yields CDR1 SQVTM and CDR2 ANQGSEA. This CDR3 comprises 12 residues. The CDR3 here is CSVGGIGNEQFF.

This chain connects TRBV12-3 or TRBV12-4 to TRBJ2-3. The CDR3 extends over 15 amino acids. CDR3 amino acids: CASSLGHDLMRTQYF.

The gene calls are TRBV14 and TRBJ2-1; TCRdb's D gene call, TRBD1, goes unchecked for lack of DNA. This CDR3 spans 12 amino acids. Germline-derived CDR1 and CDR2 are SGHDN and FVKESK. This CDR3 is CASSQGQVGQFF.

The rearrangement links TRBV4-3 to TRBJ1-2. The CDR3 runs to 16 residues. Germline CDR1 reads LGHNA; CDR2 reads YSLEER. This CDR3 reads CASSQDFNSPNYGYTF.